These T cell receptor beta chains were read from a single sample in a study of blood T cell repertoires in COVID-19. Profiling relied on immunoSEQ multiplex PCR, and the TCRdb table lists in-frame clones only, not all of them. The table records about 300,000 clones, roughly 80% of them present only once. Sequencing used peripheral blood. The receptors come from a human donor with COVID-19, enrolled during active disease. The donor label of this sample is uncertain. Both conserved end residues are part of each CDR3. Each record gives: V gene, CDR3 protein.

V: TRBV4-1
CDR3: CASSQERVAGGGTDTQYF

V: TRBV30
CDR3: CAWSPGTALAKNIQYF

V: TRBV30
CDR3: CAWSVQGHEQFF

V: TRBV6-2/TRBV6-3
CDR3: CASSRASGLYEQYF

V: TRBV7-2
CDR3: CASRPTTSSHEQYF

V: TRBV24-1
CDR3: CATSDARGSSTDTQYF

V: TRBV6-5
CDR3: CASSYSQGYTGELFF

V: TRBV19
CDR3: CATTGTGGAGGYTF

V: TRBV10-2
CDR3: CASSGTSGSSYNEQFF

V: TRBV28
CDR3: CASSVPGNSYEQYF

V: TRBV6-6
CDR3: CASSRQGSSTGELFF

V: TRBV10-3
CDR3: CAISESGLPNTEAFF

V: TRBV18
CDR3: CASSPRTGEKDEQYF

V: TRBV7-9
CDR3: CASSEVYGQYF

V: TRBV7-2
CDR3: CASSLDPGLAGVQETQYF

V: TRBV18
CDR3: CASSPNPRGFDSNQPQHF

V: TRBV28
CDR3: CASSFGSGSTDTQYF

V: TRBV5-1
CDR3: CASSLRLAGGSETQYF

V: TRBV11-2
CDR3: CASSLGGLAGAYEQYF

V: TRBV11-3
CDR3: CASSLEGSTEAFF

V: TRBV21-1
CDR3: CASREFPRGGGGSEQYF

V: TRBV19
CDR3: CASSRTGTSGLTGELFF

V: TRBV24-1
CDR3: CATSDLAQAFTYEQYF

V: TRBV19
CDR3: CASSLRSAGLYEQYF

V: TRBV5-1
CDR3: CASSLARSITDTQYF

V: TRBV6-2/TRBV6-3
CDR3: CASSGWMERDRGETQYF

V: TRBV15
CDR3: CATSRVVTGGGYGYTF

V: TRBV12-3/TRBV12-4
CDR3: CASSPDNSYGYTF

V: TRBV28
CDR3: CASTQLGIGGYTF

V: TRBV7-3
CDR3: CASSSSGQLGTEAFF

V: TRBV5-8
CDR3: CASSLQRGRASYNEQFF

V: TRBV2
CDR3: CASTQQGDRNQPQHF

V: TRBV2
CDR3: CASSDSAGLQETQYF

V: TRBV10-3
CDR3: CAIRDDSGRAFNEQFF

V: TRBV2
CDR3: CASSVRRADSPLHF

V: TRBV4-1
CDR3: CASSQDGTGGSYNSPLHF

V: TRBV6-2/TRBV6-3
CDR3: CASSQVTGAEAFF

V: TRBV19
CDR3: CASSSGLPLEQYF

V: TRBV27
CDR3: CASSLQDVGAYNSPLHF

V: TRBV7-2
CDR3: CASDKMGGSLSYEQYF

V: TRBV30
CDR3: CAWSPPLAGYNEQFF

V: TRBV4-3
CDR3: CASSHGTSGRDIYNEQFF

V: TRBV6-5
CDR3: CAISKGVWYYEQYF

V: TRBV29-1
CDR3: CSVGPVGTVRNTIYF

V: TRBV7-2
CDR3: CASSSGQGARGNQPQHF

V: TRBV20-1
CDR3: CSASSPTSTSTDTQYF